This TCR beta chain was recorded in a study of early stage breast cancer tumors. As for the study in general: ER+/PR+/HER2- status applied to about 75% of the 16 invasive breast tumors.

The repertoire was sequenced with immunoSEQ multiplex PCR; TCRdb's copy has only in-frame clones and lacks some. This table has 25,000 to 30,000 clones, approximately 85% appearing once. The CDR3 is 18 residues long. Germline V gives CDR1 SGHDT, CDR2 YYEEEE. The V gene end was trimmed by 6 bases and the J gene end by 11 bases; junction bases not matched to a gene: 22. In the case of this clone: The antigen remains undetermined.

Study-wide results and caveats: Comparing each tissue with blood distinguished tumor from normal in about 85% of the 16 patients.

This sequence was found in a person aged 45-60 years with breast cancer. The sample taken for sequencing was blood. The V and J genes are TRBV5-6 and TRBJ2-1; TRBD2 matches at 11 bases. CDR3 loop: CASKLAGALTVTRSQQFF. CDR3 nucleotides: TGTGCCAGCAAACTAGCGGGAGCCCTTACGGTCACACGGAGTCAGCAGTTCTTC.